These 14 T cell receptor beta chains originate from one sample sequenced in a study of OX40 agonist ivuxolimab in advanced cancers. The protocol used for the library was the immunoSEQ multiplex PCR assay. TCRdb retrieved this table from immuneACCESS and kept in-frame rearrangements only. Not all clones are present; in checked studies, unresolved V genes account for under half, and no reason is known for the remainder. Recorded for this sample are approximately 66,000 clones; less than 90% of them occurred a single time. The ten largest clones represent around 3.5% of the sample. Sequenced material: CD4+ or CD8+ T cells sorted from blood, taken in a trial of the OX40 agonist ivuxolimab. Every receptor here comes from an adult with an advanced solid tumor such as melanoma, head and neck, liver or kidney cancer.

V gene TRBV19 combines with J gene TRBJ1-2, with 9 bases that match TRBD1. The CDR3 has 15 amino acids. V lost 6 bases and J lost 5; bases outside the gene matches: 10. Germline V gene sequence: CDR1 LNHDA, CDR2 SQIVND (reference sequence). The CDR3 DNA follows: TGTGCCAGTAGCCGCGGACAGGGGCAAGGTTATGGCTACACCTTC. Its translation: CASSRGQGQGYGYTF.

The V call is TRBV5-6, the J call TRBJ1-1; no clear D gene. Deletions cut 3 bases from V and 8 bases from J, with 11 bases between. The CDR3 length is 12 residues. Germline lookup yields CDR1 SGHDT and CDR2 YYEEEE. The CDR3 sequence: CASSSPSTEAFF. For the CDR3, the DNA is TGTGCCAGCAGCTCCCCTTCCACAGAAGCTTTCTTT.

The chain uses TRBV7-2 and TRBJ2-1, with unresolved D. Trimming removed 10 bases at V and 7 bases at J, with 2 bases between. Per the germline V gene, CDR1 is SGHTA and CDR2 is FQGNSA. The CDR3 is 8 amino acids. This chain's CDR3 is CATNEQFF. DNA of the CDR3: TGTGCCACGAATGAGCAGTTCTTC.

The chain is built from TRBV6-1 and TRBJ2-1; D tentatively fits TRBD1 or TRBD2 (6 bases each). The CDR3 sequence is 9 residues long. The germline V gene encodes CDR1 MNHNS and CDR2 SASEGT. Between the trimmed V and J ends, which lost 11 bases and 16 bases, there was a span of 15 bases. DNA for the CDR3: TGTGCCGGGGGGACATTTCGATTCTTC. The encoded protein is CAGGTFRFF.

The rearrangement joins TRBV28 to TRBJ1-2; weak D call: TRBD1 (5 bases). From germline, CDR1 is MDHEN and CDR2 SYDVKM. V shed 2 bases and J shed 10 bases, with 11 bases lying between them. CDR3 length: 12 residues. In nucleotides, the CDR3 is TGTGCCAGCAGTTTACGACAGACCTTCTACACCTTC. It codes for CASSLRQTFYTF.

The CDR3 loop is CASSSHWGETQYF. DNA of the CDR3: TGTGCCAGCAGTTCCCATTGGGGAGAGACCCAGTACTTC. The chain uses TRBV6-5 and TRBJ2-5, with unresolved D. The CDR3 contains 13 residues. CDR1 is MNHEY, CDR2 SVGAGI, per germline. Between the trimmed V and J ends, which lost 4 bases and 4 bases, there was a span of 10 bases.

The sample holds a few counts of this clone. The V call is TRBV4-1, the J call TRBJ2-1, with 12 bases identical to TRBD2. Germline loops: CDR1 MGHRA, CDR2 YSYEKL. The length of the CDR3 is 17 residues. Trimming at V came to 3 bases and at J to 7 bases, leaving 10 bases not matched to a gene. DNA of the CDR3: TGCGCCAGCAGCCAGGACCCTAGCGGGGGGGCGCGGAATGAGCAGTTCTTC. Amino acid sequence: CASSQDPSGGARNEQFF.

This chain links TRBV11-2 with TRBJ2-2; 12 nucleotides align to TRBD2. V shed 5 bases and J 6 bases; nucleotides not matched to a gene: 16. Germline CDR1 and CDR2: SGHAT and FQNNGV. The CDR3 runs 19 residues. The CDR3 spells CASSPRGPSGGASAGELFF. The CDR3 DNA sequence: TGTGCCAGCAGCCCCAGGGGTCCTAGCGGGGGGGCGTCGGCCGGGGAGCTGTTTTTT. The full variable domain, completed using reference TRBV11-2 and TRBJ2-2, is EAGVAQSPRYKIIEKRQSVAFWCNPISGHATLYWYQQILGQGPKLLIQFQNNGVVDDSQLPKDRFSAERLKGVDSTLKIQPAKLEDSAVYLCASSPRGPSGGASAGELFFGEGSRLTVL.

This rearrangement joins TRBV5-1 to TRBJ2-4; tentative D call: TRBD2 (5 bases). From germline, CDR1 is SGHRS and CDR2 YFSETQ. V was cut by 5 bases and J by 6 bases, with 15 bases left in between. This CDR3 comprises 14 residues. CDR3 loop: CASRPGVNANIQYF. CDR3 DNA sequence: TGCGCCAGCAGACCCGGGGTGAATGCAAACATTCAGTACTTC.

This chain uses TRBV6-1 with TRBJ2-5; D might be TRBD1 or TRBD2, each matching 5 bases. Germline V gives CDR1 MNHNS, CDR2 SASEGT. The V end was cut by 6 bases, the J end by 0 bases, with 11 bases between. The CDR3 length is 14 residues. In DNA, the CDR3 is TGTGCCAGCAGAACTGGGACGTACCAAGAGACCCAGTACTTC. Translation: CASRTGTYQETQYF.

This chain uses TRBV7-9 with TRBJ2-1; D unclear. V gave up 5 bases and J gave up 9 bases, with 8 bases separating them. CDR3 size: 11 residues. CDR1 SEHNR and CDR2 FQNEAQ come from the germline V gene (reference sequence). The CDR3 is CASSPYGEQFF. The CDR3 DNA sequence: TGTGCCAGCAGCCCCTACGGTGAGCAGTTCTTC.

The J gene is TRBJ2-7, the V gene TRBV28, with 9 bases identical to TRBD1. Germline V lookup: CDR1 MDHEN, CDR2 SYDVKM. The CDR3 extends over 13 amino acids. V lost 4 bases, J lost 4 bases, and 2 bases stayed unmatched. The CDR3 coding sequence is TGTGCCAGCAGTTCGGGACAGGGATACGAGCAGTACTTC. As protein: CASSSGQGYEQYF.

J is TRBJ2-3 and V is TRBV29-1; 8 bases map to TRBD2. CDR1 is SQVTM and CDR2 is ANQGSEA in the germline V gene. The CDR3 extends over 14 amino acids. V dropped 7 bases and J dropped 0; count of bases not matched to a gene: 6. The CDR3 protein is CSAGLAMSTDTQYF. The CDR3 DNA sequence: TGCAGCGCTGGACTAGCAATGAGCACAGATACGCAGTATTTT.

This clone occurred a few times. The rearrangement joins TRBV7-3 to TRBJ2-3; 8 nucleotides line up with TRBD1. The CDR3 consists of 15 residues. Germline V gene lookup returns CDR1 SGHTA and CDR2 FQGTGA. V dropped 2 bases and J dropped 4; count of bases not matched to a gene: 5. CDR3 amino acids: CASSLVAGGPDTQYF. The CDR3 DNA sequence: TGTGCCAGCAGCTTAGTGGCAGGGGGCCCAGATACGCAGTATTTT.